This T cell receptor (beta chain) was captured by sequencing in a study of blood T cell repertoires in COVID-19. Looking at the study overall: The United States, Italy and Spain were the sources of the acute and convalescent COVID-19 samples. PBMCs, B-cell-depleted T cells, or T cells were the source of the cDNA or gDNA that made up the material.

The V and J ends lost 8 bases and 2 bases, in that order; junction bases with no gene match: 9. The CDR3 is 13 residues long. Germline CDR1 and CDR2: GTSNPN and SVGIG (reference sequence). In the source study's methods: Amplifying reference gene primers gave estimates of nucleated cell counts. Some clones are missing from TCRdb's copy, which holds only in-frame ones; the method was immunoSEQ multiplex PCR. V, J and clone size were drawn from that table, and D and trimming were deduced from the DNA. The sample contains around 140,000 clones, roughly 90% of which appear only once. This chain joins TRBV30 and TRBJ2-7, with TRBD1 matching 7 bases. The TCR comes from a man in his sixties or seventies with active COVID-19. Sequencing used peripheral blood. The CDR3 bases are TGTGCCGCGTCCGGGGACAGCCCCTACGAGCAGTACTTC. It specifies CAASGDSPYEQYF.